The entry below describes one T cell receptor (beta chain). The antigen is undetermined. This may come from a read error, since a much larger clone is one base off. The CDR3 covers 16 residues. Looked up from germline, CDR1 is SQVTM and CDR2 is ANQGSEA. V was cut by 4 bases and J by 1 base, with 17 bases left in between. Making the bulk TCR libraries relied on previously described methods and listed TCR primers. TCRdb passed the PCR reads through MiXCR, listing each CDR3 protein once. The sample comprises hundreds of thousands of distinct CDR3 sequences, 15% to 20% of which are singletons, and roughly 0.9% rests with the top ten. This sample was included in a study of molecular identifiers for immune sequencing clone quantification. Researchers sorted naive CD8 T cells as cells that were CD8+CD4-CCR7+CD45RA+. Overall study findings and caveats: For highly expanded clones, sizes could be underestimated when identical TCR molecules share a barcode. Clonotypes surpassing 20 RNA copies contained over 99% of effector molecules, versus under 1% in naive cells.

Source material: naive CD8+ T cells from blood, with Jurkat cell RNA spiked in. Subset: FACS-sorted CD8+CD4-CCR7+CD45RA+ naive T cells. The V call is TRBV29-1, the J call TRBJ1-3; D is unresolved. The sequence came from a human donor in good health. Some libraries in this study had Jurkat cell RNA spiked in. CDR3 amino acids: CSVVEQESSSGNTIYF. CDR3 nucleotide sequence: TGCAGCGTTGTAGAGCAGGAGTCAAGTTCTGGAAACACCATATATTTT.